This TCR beta chain originates from a study of blood T cells in healthy people across ages. Sample-barcoded 5' priming and a J-beta primer mix drove a second PCR of about 7 to 11 cycles. TCRdb used MiXCR to reprocess the 5' RACE reads, holding one entry per CDR3 protein. Of around 1,700,000 distinct CDR3 sequences in the sample, about 28% were seen once. The germline V and J ends were trimmed by 1 base and 5 bases, with 15 bases remaining between them. This CDR3 is built from 15 residues. Germline CDR1 DFQATT, CDR2 SNEGSKA (reference sequence). This clonotype has only a few counts. This chain links TRBV20-1 with TRBJ2-1; D might be TRBD2 (7 bases). Sample: blood. The TCR originated in a young woman in good health. The CDR3 is CSARGGAGENNEQFF. In DNA, the CDR3 is TGCAGTGCTAGAGGGGGGGCGGGGGAAAACAATGAGCAGTTCTTC.